This is a list of T cell receptor beta chains from one sample in a study of CD8 T cells in ankylosing spondylitis. TCRdb ran MiXCR on the 5' RACE reads and lists one entry per CDR3 protein. The data show approximately 110,000 distinct CDR3 sequences, 24% seen once. The specimen was synovial fluid, either unsorted or a sorted T cell fraction (not recorded which). Receptor source: a male donor with ankylosing spondylitis. Both conserved end residues are part of each CDR3. D genes are given only for firm matches. The listing skips clone size in some rows; elsewhere it reads once, few, many or a size class.

d_gene | abundance | j_gene | v_gene | CDR3aa | CDR3nt
- | many | TRBJ1-4 | TRBV14 | CASSQDREKLFF | TGTGCCAGCAGCCAAGATCGAGAAAAACTGTTTTTT
TRBD1 | few | TRBJ1-2 | TRBV7-2 | CASSLASSGTGVNYGYTF | TGTGCCAGCAGCTTAGCGAGTAGCGGGACAGGGGTTAACTATGGCTACACCTTC
TRBD2 | - | TRBJ2-1 | TRBV20-1 | CSARDESGRGDNEQFF | TGCAGTGCTAGAGATGAGAGCGGGAGGGGCGACAATGAGCAGTTCTTC
- | - | TRBJ2-5 | TRBV6-5 | CASSYRFGVQETQYF | TGTGCCAGCAGTTACCGGTTTGGGGTACAAGAGACCCAGTACTTC
TRBD1 | few | TRBJ2-3 | TRBV2 | CASSAQGVTDTQYF | TGTGCCAGCAGTGCTCAGGGGGTTACAGATACGCAGTATTTT
- | - | TRBJ2-3 | TRBV7-6 | CASSQGVAPDTQYF | TGTGCCAGCAGCCAAGGAGTTGCCCCAGATACGCAGTATTTT
- | many | TRBJ1-3 | TRBV20-1 | CSASKGAGNTIYF | TGCAGTGCTAGCAAAGGGGCTGGAAACACCATATATTTT
TRBD2 | few | TRBJ2-5 | TRBV7-9 | CASSYWTSLVETQYF | TGTGCCAGCAGCTATTGGACTAGCCTGGTAGAGACCCAGTACTTC
- | - | TRBJ2-5 | TRBV7-2 | CASSLPDGGTQYF | TGTGCCAGCAGCTTACCGGATGGAGGTACCCAGTACTTC
TRBD1 | - | TRBJ2-3 | TRBV29-1 | CSVWDSYLDTQYF | TGCAGCGTATGGGACAGCTACTTAGATACGCAGTATTTT
- | - | TRBJ1-4 | TRBV18 | CASSPSTNEKLFF | TGTGCCAGCTCACCCTCAACTAATGAAAAACTGTTTTTT
TRBD1 | few | TRBJ2-1 | TRBV24-1 | CATSGQGASYNEQFF | TGTGCCACCTCCGGCCAGGGGGCTTCCTACAATGAGCAGTTCTTC
- | many | TRBJ2-3 | TRBV5-1 | CASSLDSTDTQYF | TGCGCCAGCAGCTTGGACAGCACAGATACGCAGTATTTT
TRBD2 | - | TRBJ2-3 | TRBV7-9 | CASSIGSSGSGDTQYF | TGTGCCAGCAGTATAGGGTCTAGCGGGAGTGGAGATACGCAGTATTTT
TRBD2 | - | TRBJ2-3 | TRBV28 | CASSPGGGRAGDTQYF | TGTGCCAGCAGCCCTGGCGGGGGAAGAGCGGGAGATACGCAGTATTTT
- | - | TRBJ2-5 | TRBV20-1 | CSARPRGTQYF | TGCAGTGCTAGACCCAGGGGGACCCAGTACTTC
TRBD2 | - | TRBJ2-5 | TRBV6-1 | CASRPGLAGEGQETQYF | TGTGCCAGCAGGCCGGGACTAGCGGGGGAGGGTCAAGAGACCCAGTACTTC
- | few | TRBJ2-2 | TRBV5-1 | CASSLNQPGELFF | TGCGCCAGCAGCTTGAATCAGCCCGGGGAGCTGTTTTTT
TRBD2 | few | TRBJ2-1 | TRBV29-1 | CSVEAQRDYYFF | TGCAGCGTTGAAGCCCAGCGGGATTATTATTTCTTC
- | few | TRBJ2-1 | TRBV4-2 | CASSQEGASNNEQFF | TGTGCCAGCAGCCAAGAGGGAGCGAGCAACAATGAGCAGTTCTTC
- | few | TRBJ2-2 | TRBV11-2 | CASSLQTHGELFF | TGTGCCAGCAGCTTGCAAACGCACGGGGAGCTGTTTTTT
- | few | TRBJ1-5 | TRBV20-1 | CSARNRGNQPQHF | TGCAGTGCTAGAAATAGGGGCAATCAGCCCCAGCATTTT